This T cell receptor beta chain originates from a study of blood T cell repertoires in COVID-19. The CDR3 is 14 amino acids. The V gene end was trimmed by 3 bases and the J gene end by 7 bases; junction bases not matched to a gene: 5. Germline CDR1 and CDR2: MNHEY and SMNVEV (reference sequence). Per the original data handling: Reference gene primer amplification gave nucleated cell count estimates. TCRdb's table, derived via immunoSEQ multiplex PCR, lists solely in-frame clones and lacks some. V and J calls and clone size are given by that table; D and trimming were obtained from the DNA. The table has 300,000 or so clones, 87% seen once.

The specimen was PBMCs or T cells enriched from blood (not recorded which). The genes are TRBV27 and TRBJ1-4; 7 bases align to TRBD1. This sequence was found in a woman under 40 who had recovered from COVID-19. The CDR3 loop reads CASSFQGVGEKLFF. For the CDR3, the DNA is TGTGCCAGCAGTTTCCAGGGGGTGGGTGAAAAACTGTTTTTT.